A selection of T cell receptor beta chains follows, all from one sample in a study of cytomegalovirus exposure and HLA in healthy donors. The method was immunoSEQ multiplex PCR; TCRdb's version includes in-frame clones alone and lacks a portion of them. The sample consists of around 78,000 clones, roughly 84% of them appearing once. The sample comprised PBMCs. The receptors originated from a woman aged 50 to 60 in good health and CMV-seronegative. Both conserved end residues are trimmed from each CDR3. A D gene is named only where the DNA matches it firmly.

j_call | d_call | v_call | cdr3_aa
TRBJ2-3 | - | TRBV6-4 | ASSPAVGTDTQY
TRBJ2-7 | - | TRBV28 | ASNQGSYEQY
TRBJ2-1 | - | TRBV7-9 | ASSLTNSDGSEQF
TRBJ2-1 | - | TRBV11-2 | ASRERGLSYNEQF
TRBJ2-7 | TRBD1 | TRBV11-3 | ASSTQGESYEQY
TRBJ2-7 | - | TRBV6-1 | ASRAPGQTYEQY
TRBJ2-7 | TRBD2 | TRBV19 | ASSLIAGTSGSEQY
TRBJ2-5 | - | TRBV27 | ASGNRVQETQY
TRBJ1-5 | - | TRBV7-2 | ASSLEQNQPQH
TRBJ2-1 | - | TRBV27 | ASSFSEQGYEQF
TRBJ1-1 | - | TRBV11-3 | ASSAKGGTEAF
TRBJ2-3 | - | TRBV9 | ASSISGSTDTQY
TRBJ1-5 | TRBD1 | TRBV6-5 | ATQGQGDQPQH
TRBJ1-4 | - | TRBV28 | ASSNQGILVF
TRBJ2-5 | - | TRBV6-1 | ASSQGFQETQY
TRBJ1-1 | - | TRBV27 | ASGLGQMNTEAF
TRBJ2-7 | TRBD1 | TRBV6-1 | ASSMPGQGTYEQY
TRBJ2-7 | TRBD2 | TRBV5-4 | ASSLGLASEQY
TRBJ2-5 | - | TRBV14 | ASSQRQSKETQY
TRBJ2-5 | - | TRBV7-8 | ASSPGGYGETQY
TRBJ1-2 | - | TRBV2 | ASSEVRDGYT
TRBJ1-5 | TRBD1 | TRBV6-5 | ASTYRGINQPQH